This TCR beta chain was identified during a study of beta chain features in type 1 diabetes. Comments on this clone: What it binds is not known.

Study-wide results and limits: Small HLA sub-analyses could not settle whether HLA shapes TCRB rearrangement. Across all four CD4+ subsets, people with type 1 diabetes showed modestly shorter TCRB CDR3s.

Isolated RNA was reverse transcribed in full, so expressed TCRB transcripts were sequenced. There were millions of reads on average in the naive, central memory and regulatory T cell samples. Sequencing was performed with immunoSEQ multiplex PCR; in TCRdb, only in-frame clones are kept and a portion is missing. The sample shows fewer than 250,000 clones, 9.6% of them seen only once. Germline assignment: CDR1 LNHDA and CDR2 SQIVND (reference sequence). Trimming cost V 6 bases and J 0 bases; bases outside gene matches: 7. There are 15 residues in the CDR3. The source material was naive CD4+ T cells from blood. The sequence was collected from a woman aged 18 to 35 in good health. This sequence joins TRBV19 and TRBJ1-1; 7 bases are a match to TRBD1. The CDR3 protein is CASRSRDSVNTEAFF. CDR3 nucleotide sequence: TGTGCCAGTAGGTCTAGGGACAGTGTGAACACTGAAGCTTTCTTT.